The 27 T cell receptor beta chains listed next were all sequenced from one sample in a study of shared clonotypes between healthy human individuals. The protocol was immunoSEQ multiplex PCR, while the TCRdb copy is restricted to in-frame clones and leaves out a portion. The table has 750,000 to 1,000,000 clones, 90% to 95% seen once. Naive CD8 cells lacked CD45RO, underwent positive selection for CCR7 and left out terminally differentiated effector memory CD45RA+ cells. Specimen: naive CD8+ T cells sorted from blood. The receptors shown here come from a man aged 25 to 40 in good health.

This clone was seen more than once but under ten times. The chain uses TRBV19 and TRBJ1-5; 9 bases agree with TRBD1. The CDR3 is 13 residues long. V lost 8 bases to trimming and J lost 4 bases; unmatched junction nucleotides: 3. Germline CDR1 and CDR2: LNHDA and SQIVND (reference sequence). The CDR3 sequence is CASEGQGNQPQHF. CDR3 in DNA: TGTGCCAGTGAGGGACAGGGAAATCAGCCCCAGCATTTT.

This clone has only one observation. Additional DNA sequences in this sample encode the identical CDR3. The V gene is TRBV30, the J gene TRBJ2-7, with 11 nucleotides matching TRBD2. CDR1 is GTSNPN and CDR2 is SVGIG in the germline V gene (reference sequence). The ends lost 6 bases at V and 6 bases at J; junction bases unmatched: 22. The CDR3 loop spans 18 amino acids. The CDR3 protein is CACWIAGGLGGPGSEQYF. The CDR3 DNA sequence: TGTGCCTGTTGGATAGCGGGAGGGCTGGGGGGTCCGGGTTCCGAGCAGTACTTC.

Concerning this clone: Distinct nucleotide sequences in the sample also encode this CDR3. The CDR3 region is CASSGRDYEQYF. The CDR3 coding sequence is TGTGCCAGCAGCGGCCGGGACTACGAGCAGTACTTC. This sequence joins TRBV9 and TRBJ2-7; tentatively, D is TRBD2 (5 bases). V was clipped by 3 bases and J by 3 bases, with 7 bases between them. This CDR3 comprises 12 residues. Germline CDR1 is SGDLS and CDR2 is YYNGEE.

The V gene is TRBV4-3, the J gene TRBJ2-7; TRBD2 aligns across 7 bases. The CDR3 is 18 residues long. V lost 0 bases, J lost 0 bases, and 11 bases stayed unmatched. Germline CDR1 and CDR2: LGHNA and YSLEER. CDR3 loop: CASSQDMGGAKSSYEQYF. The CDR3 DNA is TGCGCCAGCAGCCAAGATATGGGAGGGGCTAAGAGCTCCTACGAGCAGTACTTC.

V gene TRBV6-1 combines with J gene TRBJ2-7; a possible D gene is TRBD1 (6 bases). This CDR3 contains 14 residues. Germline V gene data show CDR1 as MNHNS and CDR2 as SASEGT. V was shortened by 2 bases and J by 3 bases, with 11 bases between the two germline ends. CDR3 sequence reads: CASSETGQLYEQYF. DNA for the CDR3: TGTGCCAGCAGTGAAACTGGACAGCTCTACGAGCAGTACTTC.

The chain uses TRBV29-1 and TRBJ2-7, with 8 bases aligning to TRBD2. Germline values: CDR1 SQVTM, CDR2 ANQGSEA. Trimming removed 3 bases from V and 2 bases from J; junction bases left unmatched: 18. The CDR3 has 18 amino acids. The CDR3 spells CSVEGTRGELLDTYEQYF. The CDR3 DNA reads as TGCAGCGTTGAGGGGACTAGAGGAGAGCTGTTAGACACCTACGAGCAGTACTTC.

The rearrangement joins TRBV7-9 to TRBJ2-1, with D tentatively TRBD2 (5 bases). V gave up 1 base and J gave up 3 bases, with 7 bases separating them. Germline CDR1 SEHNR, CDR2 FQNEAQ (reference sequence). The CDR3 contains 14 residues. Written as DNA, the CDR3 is TGTGCCAGCAGCTTAGAAGGAGGCTACAATGAGCAGTTCTTC. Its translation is CASSLEGGYNEQFF.

This CDR3 reads CASIPIAQTSYNEQFF. The CDR3 bases are TGTGCCAGCATCCCAATTGCCCAAACCTCCTACAATGAGCAGTTCTTC. The chain couples TRBV7-8 to TRBJ2-1; unclear D gene. This CDR3 region has 16 residues. CDR1 is SGHVS and CDR2 is FQNEAQ in the germline V gene. Trimming stripped 7 bases from V and 0 bases from J, with 16 bases between.

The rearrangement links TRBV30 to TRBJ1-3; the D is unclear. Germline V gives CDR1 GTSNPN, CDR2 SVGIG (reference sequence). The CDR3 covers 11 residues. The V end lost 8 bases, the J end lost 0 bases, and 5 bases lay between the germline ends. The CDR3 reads CAGSSGNTIYF. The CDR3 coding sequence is TGTGCCGGTAGCTCTGGAAACACCATATATTTT.

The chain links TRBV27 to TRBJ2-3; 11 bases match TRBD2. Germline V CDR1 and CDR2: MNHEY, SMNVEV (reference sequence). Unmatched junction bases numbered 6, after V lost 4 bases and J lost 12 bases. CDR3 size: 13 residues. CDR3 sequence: CASSSASGRTQYF. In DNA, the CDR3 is TGTGCCAGCAGTTCGGCTAGCGGGAGGACCCAGTATTTT.

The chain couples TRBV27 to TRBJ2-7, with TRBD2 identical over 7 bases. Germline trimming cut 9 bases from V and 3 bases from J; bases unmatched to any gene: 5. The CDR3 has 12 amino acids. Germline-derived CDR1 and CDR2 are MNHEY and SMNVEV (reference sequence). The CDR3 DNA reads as TGTGCCAGTGGGGAGGGACTCTACGAGCAGTACTTC. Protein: CASGEGLYEQYF.

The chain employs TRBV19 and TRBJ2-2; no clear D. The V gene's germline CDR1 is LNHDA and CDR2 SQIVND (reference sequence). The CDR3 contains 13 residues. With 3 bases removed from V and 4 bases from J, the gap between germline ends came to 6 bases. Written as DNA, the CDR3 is TGTGCCAGTAGTATGACGGTCACCGGGGAGCTGTTTTTT. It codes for CASSMTVTGELFF.

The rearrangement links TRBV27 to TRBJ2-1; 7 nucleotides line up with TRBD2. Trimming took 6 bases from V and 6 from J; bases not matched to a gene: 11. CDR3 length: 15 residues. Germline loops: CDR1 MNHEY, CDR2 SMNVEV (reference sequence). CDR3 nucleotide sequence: TGTGCCAGCAGGATTGCGGGAGTTTCTTTCAATGAGCAGTTCTTC. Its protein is CASRIAGVSFNEQFF.

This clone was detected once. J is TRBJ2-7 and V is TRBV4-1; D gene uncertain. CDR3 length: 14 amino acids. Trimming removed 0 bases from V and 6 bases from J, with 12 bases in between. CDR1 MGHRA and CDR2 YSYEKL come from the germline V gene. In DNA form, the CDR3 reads TGCGCCAGCAGCCAAGATCCGGCGGCCCTCGAGCAGTACTTC. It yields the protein CASSQDPAALEQYF.

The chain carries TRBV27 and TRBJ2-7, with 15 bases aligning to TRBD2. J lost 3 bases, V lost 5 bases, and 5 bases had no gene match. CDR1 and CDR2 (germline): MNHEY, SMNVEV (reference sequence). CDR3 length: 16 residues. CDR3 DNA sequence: TGTGCCAGCAGTGCGGGGACTAGCGGGAGGAACTACGAGCAGTACTTC. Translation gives CASSAGTSGRNYEQYF.

The CDR3 reads CASSPAQSGPYNEQFF. The CDR3 DNA reads TGTGCCAGCTCACCGGCTCAGAGCGGACCCTACAATGAGCAGTTCTTC. The V gene is TRBV18, the J gene TRBJ2-1, with D possibly TRBD2 on 5 matching bases. Looked up from germline, CDR1 is KGHSH and CDR2 is LQKENI. The CDR3 totals 16 residues. V lost 3 bases, J lost 2 bases, and 14 bases lay in between.

Here the CDR3 reads CASSGEFNEQFF. The CDR3 bases are TGTGCCAGCAGCGGGGAGTTCAATGAGCAGTTCTTC. The gene calls are TRBV11-3 and TRBJ2-1, with D perhaps TRBD2 (5 bases). Looked up from germline, CDR1 is SGHNT and CDR2 is YENEEA. This CDR3 region has 12 residues. V was pared by 5 bases and J by 6 bases, with 8 bases between.

The CDR3, as DNA: TGTGCCAGCAGCGGAGGACAGGGGGTTTACTATGAGCAGTTCTTC. Its translation is CASSGGQGVYYEQFF. The chain has TRBV11-2 and TRBJ2-1; 10 bases agree with TRBD1. There are 15 residues in the CDR3. The J segment lost 8 bases and the V segment lost 5 bases, leaving 9 bases of the junction unmatched. CDR1 SGHAT and CDR2 FQNNGV come from the germline V gene.

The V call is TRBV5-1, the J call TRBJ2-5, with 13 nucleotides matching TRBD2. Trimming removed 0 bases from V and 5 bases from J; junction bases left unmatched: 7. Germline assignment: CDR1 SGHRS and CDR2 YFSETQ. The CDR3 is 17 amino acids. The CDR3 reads CASSLGTSGSLFETQYF. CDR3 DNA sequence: TGCGCCAGCAGCTTGGGGACTAGCGGGAGTTTGTTTGAGACCCAGTACTTC. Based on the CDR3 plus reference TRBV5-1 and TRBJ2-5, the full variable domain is KAGVTQTPRYLIKTRGQQVTLSCSPISGHRSVSWYQQTPGQGLQFLFEYFSETQRNKGNFPGRFSGRQFSNSRSEMNVSTLELGDSALYLCASSLGTSGSLFETQYFGPGTRLLVL.

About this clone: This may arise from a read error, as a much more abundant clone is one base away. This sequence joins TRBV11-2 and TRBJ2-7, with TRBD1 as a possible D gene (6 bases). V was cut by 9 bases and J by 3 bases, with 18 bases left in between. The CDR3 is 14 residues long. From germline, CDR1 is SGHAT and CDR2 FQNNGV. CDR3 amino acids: CARSLSGQLYEQYF. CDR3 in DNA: TGTGCCAGAAGCCTTTCGGGACAACTCTACGAGCAGTACTTC.

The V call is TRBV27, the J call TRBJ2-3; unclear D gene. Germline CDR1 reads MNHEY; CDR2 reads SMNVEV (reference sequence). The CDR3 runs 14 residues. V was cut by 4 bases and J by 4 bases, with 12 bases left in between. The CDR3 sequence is CASSYGQPPDTQYF. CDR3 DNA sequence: TGTGCCAGCAGTTACGGGCAGCCACCAGATACGCAGTATTTT.

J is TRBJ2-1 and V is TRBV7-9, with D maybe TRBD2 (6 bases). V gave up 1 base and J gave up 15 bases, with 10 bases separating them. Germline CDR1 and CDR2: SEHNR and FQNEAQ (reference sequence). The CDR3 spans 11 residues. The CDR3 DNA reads TGTGCCAGCAGCTTAGGGGAGGTGCGGTTCTTC. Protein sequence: CASSLGEVRFF. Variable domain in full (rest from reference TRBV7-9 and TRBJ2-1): DTGVSQNPRHKITKRGQNVTFRCDPISEHNRLYWYRQTLGQGPEFLTYFQNEAQLEKSRLLSDRFSAERPKGSFSTLEIQRTEQGDSAMYLCASSLGEVRFFGPGTRLTVL.

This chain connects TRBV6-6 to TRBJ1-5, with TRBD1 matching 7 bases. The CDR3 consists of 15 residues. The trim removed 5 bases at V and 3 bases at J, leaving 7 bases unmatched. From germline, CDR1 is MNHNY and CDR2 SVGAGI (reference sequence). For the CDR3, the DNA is TGTGCCAGCAGTCGACCCGGGACAGTCAATCAGCCCCAGCATTTT. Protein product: CASSRPGTVNQPQHF.

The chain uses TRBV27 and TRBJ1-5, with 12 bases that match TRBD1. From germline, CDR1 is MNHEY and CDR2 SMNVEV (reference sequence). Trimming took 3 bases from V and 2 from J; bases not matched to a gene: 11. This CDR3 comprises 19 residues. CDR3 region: CASSFVGQGASWGNQPQHF. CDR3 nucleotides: TGTGCCAGCAGTTTCGTGGGACAGGGGGCATCTTGGGGCAATCAGCCCCAGCATTTT.

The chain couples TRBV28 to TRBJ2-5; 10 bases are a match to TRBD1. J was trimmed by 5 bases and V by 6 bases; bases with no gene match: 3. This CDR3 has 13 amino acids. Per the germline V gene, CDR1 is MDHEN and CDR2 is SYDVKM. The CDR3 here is CASSKGQGETQYF. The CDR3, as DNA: TGTGCCAGCAGCAAGGGACAGGGGGAGACCCAGTACTTC. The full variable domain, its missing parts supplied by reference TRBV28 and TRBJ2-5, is DVKVTQSSRYLVKRTGEKVFLECVQDMDHENMFWYRQDPGLGLRLIYFSYDVKMKEKGDIPEGYSVSREKKERFSLILESASTNQTSMYLCASSKGQGETQYFGPGTRLLVL.

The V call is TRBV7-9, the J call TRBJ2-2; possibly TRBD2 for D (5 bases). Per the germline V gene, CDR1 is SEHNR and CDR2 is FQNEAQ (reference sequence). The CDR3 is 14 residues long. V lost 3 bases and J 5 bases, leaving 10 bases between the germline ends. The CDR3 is CASSLASFTGELFF. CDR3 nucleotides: TGTGCCAGCAGCTTGGCTAGCTTTACCGGGGAGCTGTTTTTT.

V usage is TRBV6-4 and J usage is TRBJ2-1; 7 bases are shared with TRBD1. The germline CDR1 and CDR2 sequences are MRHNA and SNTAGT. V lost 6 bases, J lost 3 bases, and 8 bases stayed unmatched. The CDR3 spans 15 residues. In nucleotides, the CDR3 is TGTGCCAGCAGCCTAAGTCGGGACAGCTACAATGAGCAGTTCTTC. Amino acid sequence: CASSLSRDSYNEQFF.